These 8 T cell receptor beta chains share one sample of origin, sequenced in a study of blood T cells in healthy people across ages. For the second PCR, which ran for about 6 to 12 cycles, a sample-barcoded 5' primer and a J-beta primer mix were used. TCRdb re-analysed the 5' RACE reads in MiXCR, keeping a single row per CDR3 protein. The data contain 1.5 million to 2 million distinct CDR3 sequences, about 35% of them singletons. The specimen sequenced was blood. The origin of the receptors is a woman between 25 and 40 years old in good health.

This clonotype has ten or more counts. J is TRBJ1-1 and V is TRBV12-3 or TRBV12-4, with no clear D. The CDR3 sequence is 13 residues long. V was cut by 3 bases and J by 3 bases, with 8 bases left in between. CDR3 bases: TGTGCCAGCAGTTTCCTGGACTACACTGAAGCTTTCTTT. Translation gives CASSFLDYTEAFF.

The genes are TRBV10-3 and TRBJ2-5, with 10 bases fitting TRBD1. This CDR3 comprises 15 residues. Germline V gives CDR1 ENHRY, CDR2 SYGVKD. With V trimmed by 5 bases and J by 4 bases, 7 bases remained unmatched. CDR3 protein: CAISLSRDRGETQYF. The DNA of the CDR3 is TGTGCCATCAGTTTATCCCGGGACAGGGGAGAGACCCAGTACTTC.

This clonotype has only a few counts. CDR3 loop: CSARTHGQATTF. The CDR3 DNA follows: TGCAGTGCTAGGACCCACGGACAGGCGACCACCTTC. The chain recombines TRBV20-1 with TRBJ1-2, with 7 bases aligning to TRBD1. The J segment lost 13 bases and the V segment lost 3 bases, leaving 11 bases of the junction unmatched. Germline-derived CDR1 and CDR2 are DFQATT and SNEGSKA (reference sequence). This CDR3 has 12 amino acids.

This chain joins TRBV9 and TRBJ1-1; TRBD1 is a possible D gene (6 bases). With 3 bases removed from V and 2 bases from J, the gap between germline ends came to 14 bases. The CDR3 length is 15 residues. CDR1 SGDLS and CDR2 YYNGEE come from the germline V gene. The CDR3: CASSGTGLANTEAFF. The CDR3, as DNA: TGTGCCAGCAGCGGTACAGGGTTGGCTAACACTGAAGCTTTCTTT.

About this clonotype: One end of the junction does not line up with germline, which may come from a read error. The chain links TRBV4-2 to TRBJ2-4; possible D gene TRBD1, 6 bases. The J call may be wrong; the DNA end is better matched by TRBJ2-7. In germline, CDR1 is LGHNA, CDR2 YNFKEQ. The CDR3 has 15 residues. The CDR3 DNA is TGTGCCAGCAACCAAGATTATGAGGGGGCCTACGAGCAGTACTTC. This encodes CASNQDYEGAYEQYF.

The chain recombines TRBV5-6 with TRBJ2-5, with D perhaps matching TRBD2 (5 bases). Germline CDR1 is SGHDT and CDR2 is YYEEEE. CDR3 length: 14 amino acids. With 4 bases removed from V and 9 bases from J, the gap between germline ends came to 19 bases. The CDR3 spells CASSARWISEAQYF. CDR3 bases: TGTGCCAGCAGCGCGAGGTGGATTAGCGAGGCCCAGTACTTC.

Turning to this clonotype: A read error may produce the germline difference seen at one junction end. This sequence joins TRBV27 and TRBJ2-1; TRBD2 agrees at 8 bases. The end of the DNA aligns better with TRBJ2-7, so the J call may be wrong. Germline CDR1 reads MNHEY; CDR2 reads SMNVEV (reference sequence). This CDR3 comprises 17 residues. This CDR3 is CTSSLPSGLAAYNEQYF. The DNA of the CDR3 is TGTACCAGCAGTTTACCTTCTGGACTAGCAGCCTACAATGAGCAGTACTTC.

The genes are TRBV7-3 and TRBJ2-1; 12 nucleotides agree with TRBD2. Per germline, CDR1 SGHTA and CDR2 FQGTGA. V shed 6 bases, J shed 9 bases, and the junction held 12 bases outside the gene matches. CDR3 length equals 16 residues. The CDR3 DNA is TGTGCCAGCAGGTATGAAGGACTAGCGGGATCAAGTGAGCAGTTCTTC. Protein product: CASRYEGLAGSSEQFF.